This TCR beta chain comes out of a study of cytomegalovirus exposure and HLA in healthy donors. In the study overall: An early release of data contained 75 million to 100 million unique TCRs, which came from HLA-typed donors.

The study ran its PCR with 60 Vbeta and 13 Jbeta primers. TCRdb's table, derived via immunoSEQ multiplex PCR, lists solely in-frame clones and lacks some. The sample shows around 200,000 clones, 75% to 90% of them seen only once. Study observations and caveats: A later analysis showed TCR association rates differing by HLA locus, peaking at DRB1 and lowest at HLA-C. Roughly uniform sequencing depth across donors was assumed, possibly incorrectly.

In regard to this clone: Its matching antigen is unknown.

The TCR was taken from a woman aged 25 to 39 in good health and CMV-seronegative. The sequencing sample was made of PBMCs.

The CDR3 reads CASSLGPAGVTGELFF. The CDR3, as DNA: TGCGCCAGCAGCTTGGGTCCAGCGGGAGTCACCGGGGAGCTGTTTTTT. The chain recombines TRBV5-1 with TRBJ2-2, with TRBD2 identical over 8 bases. This CDR3 has 16 amino acids. Unmatched junction bases numbered 5, after V lost 0 bases and J lost 4 bases. Germline lookup yields CDR1 SGHRS and CDR2 YFSETQ.